Shown below are 6 T cell receptor beta chains from a single sample sequenced in a study of cytomegalovirus exposure and HLA in healthy donors. Amplification used 60 Vbeta primers and 13 Jbeta primers. Sequencing used immunoSEQ multiplex PCR; TCRdb keeps in-frame clones, though not all of them. This table has 55,000 to 80,000 clones, approximately 78% appearing once. The sample comprised PBMCs. Receptor source: a young man in good health and CMV-seronegative.

The chain uses TRBV7-2 and TRBJ2-2; 7 bases map to TRBD1. The CDR3 is 14 residues long. Per the germline V gene, CDR1 is SGHTA and CDR2 is FQGNSA. V dropped 8 bases and J dropped 4; count of bases not matched to a gene: 7. The CDR3 nucleotides are TGTGCCAGCTCGACGGGACAGTTCACCGGGGAGCTGTTTTTT. It yields the protein CASSTGQFTGELFF.

The rearrangement uses TRBV6-5 and TRBJ2-1, with D maybe TRBD1 (6 bases). This CDR3 comprises 15 residues. V was cut by 6 bases and J by 10 bases, with 22 bases left in between. Germline lookup yields CDR1 MNHEY and CDR2 SVGAGI. The CDR3 nucleotides are TGTGCCAGCAGACGACAGGTTGCAAGAGCTGGGGAGCAGTTCTTC. Amino acid sequence: CASRRQVARAGEQFF.

The gene calls are TRBV6-5 and TRBJ2-1; TRBD2 matches 10 bases. This CDR3 comprises 15 residues. Germline assignment: CDR1 MNHEY and CDR2 SVGAGI. Trimming removed 8 bases from V and 12 bases from J; junction bases left unmatched: 16. CDR3 amino acids: CASARTGLAPIRQFF. The CDR3 DNA sequence: TGTGCCAGCGCAAGAACGGGACTAGCGCCCATACGGCAGTTCTTC.

The chain uses TRBV18 and TRBJ1-5; possible D gene TRBD1, 6 bases. There are 15 residues in the CDR3. Trimming cost V 3 bases and J 0 bases, with 9 bases left between them. In germline, CDR1 is KGHSH, CDR2 LQKENI. CDR3: CASSPDSYSNQPQHF. The CDR3 DNA is TGTGCCAGCTCACCGGACAGTTATAGCAATCAGCCCCAGCATTTT.

The chain recombines TRBV7-3 with TRBJ2-3; D is perhaps TRBD2 (5 bases). Germline CDR1 is SGHTA and CDR2 is FQGTGA. Between the trimmed V and J ends, which lost 3 bases and 6 bases, there was a span of 13 bases. The CDR3 runs to 14 residues. The CDR3 region has the DNA TGTGCCAGCAGCTTGGGGATAGGCGGGGATACGCAGTATTTT. Its translation is CASSLGIGGDTQYF.

The chain uses TRBV27 and TRBJ1-5; D not certain. Deletions cut 3 bases from V and 1 base from J, with 10 bases between. Germline V lookup: CDR1 MNHEY, CDR2 SMNVEV (reference sequence). The CDR3 contains 15 residues. The CDR3 DNA sequence: TGTGCCAGCAGTTTTGGCCCCGGGAGCAATCAGCCCCAGCATTTT. Translated, it gives CASSFGPGSNQPQHF.